The 18 T cell receptor beta chains reported below all come from one sample, sequenced in a study of OX40 agonist ivuxolimab in advanced cancers. Profiling relied on immunoSEQ multiplex PCR, and the TCRdb table lists in-frame clones only, not all of them. The sample consists of tens of thousands of clones, 89% of them appearing once. The sequencing used CD4+ or CD8+ T cells sorted from blood, collected in a trial of the OX40 agonist ivuxolimab. The receptors come from an adult with an advanced solid tumor such as melanoma, head and neck, liver or kidney cancer.

This chain connects TRBV28 to TRBJ1-2; D possibly corresponds to TRBD1 (6 bases). Per the germline V gene, CDR1 is MDHEN and CDR2 is SYDVKM. The CDR3 is 15 amino acids. Between the trimmed V and J ends, which lost 5 bases and 5 bases, there was a span of 18 bases. DNA of the CDR3: TGTGCCAGCAGTCTCTCGCAGGGGAAGGGGTATGGCTACACCTTC. Protein sequence: CASSLSQGKGYGYTF.

This clone has just a few counts. This chain links TRBV11-3 with TRBJ2-1, with 8 bases aligning to TRBD2. Germline V gene data show CDR1 as SGHNT and CDR2 as YENEEA. Losses at the gene ends were 6 bases for V and 8 bases for J; bases not matched to a gene: 9. This CDR3 region has 14 residues. CDR3 sequence: CASSKSGSNYEQFF. The CDR3 DNA reads TGTGCCAGCAGTAAAAGCGGGAGCAACTATGAGCAGTTCTTC. Complete variable domain (other parts from reference TRBV11-3 and TRBJ2-1): EAGVVQSPRYKIIEKKQPVAFWCNPISGHNTLYWYLQNLGQGPELLIRYENEEAVDDSQLPKDRFSAERLKGVDSTLKIQPAELGDSAVYLCASSKSGSNYEQFFGPGTRLTVL.

The chain carries TRBV28 and TRBJ1-4; a possible D gene is TRBD1 (5 bases). Trimming removed 2 bases from V and 7 bases from J, with 11 bases in between. Germline V gene lookup returns CDR1 MDHEN and CDR2 SYDVKM. The CDR3 consists of 14 residues. The CDR3 nucleotides read TGTGCCAGCAGTTTAGTAGGGGTCGGTGAAAAACTGTTTTTT. This translates into CASSLVGVGEKLFF. Drawing the rest from reference TRBV28 and TRBJ1-4, the complete variable domain is DVKVTQSSRYLVKRTGEKVFLECVQDMDHENMFWYRQDPGLGLRLIYFSYDVKMKEKGDIPEGYSVSREKKERFSLILESASTNQTSMYLCASSLVGVGEKLFFGSGTQLSVL.

The chain joins TRBV7-3 to TRBJ2-5; a weak D match, TRBD2 (6 bases). Looked up from germline, CDR1 is SGHTA and CDR2 is FQGTGA. V lost 6 bases to trimming and J lost 5 bases, with 19 bases between them. This CDR3 is built from 15 residues. The CDR3, as DNA: TGTGCCAGCAGTCTTAGCGGAACCTTGACTGAGACCCAGTACTTC. It yields the protein CASSLSGTLTETQYF.

This clone was found once. The V and J genes are TRBV15 and TRBJ1-6; TRBD1 might be the D (6 bases). The CDR3 is 18 residues long. CDR1 LNHNV and CDR2 YYDKDF come from the germline V gene (reference sequence). Between the trimmed V and J ends, which lost 0 bases and 6 bases, there was a span of 18 bases. The CDR3 DNA follows: TGTGCCACCAGCAGAGATGTAGGAGGGCAGGGGTCTAATTCACCCCTCCACTTT. This encodes CATSRDVGGQGSNSPLHF.

The V call is TRBV6-5, the J call TRBJ2-7; D unclear. The V and J ends lost 2 bases and 0 bases respectively, with 5 bases between them. Germline V gene lookup returns CDR1 MNHEY and CDR2 SVGAGI. This CDR3 has 13 residues. CDR3 residues: CASSYMSSYEQYF. The CDR3 DNA reads TGTGCCAGCAGTTACATGAGCTCCTACGAGCAGTACTTC.

V is TRBV28 and J is TRBJ1-2; TRBD1 might be the D (5 bases). The CDR3 extends over 14 amino acids. Germline loops: CDR1 MDHEN, CDR2 SYDVKM. Trimming pared 1 base from V and 2 bases from J, leaving 8 bases between. DNA for the CDR3: TGTGCCAGCAGTTTATCCGACAGAAACTATGGCTACACCTTC. It codes for CASSLSDRNYGYTF.

This chain uses TRBV30 with TRBJ2-2; 10 bases match TRBD2. Germline CDR1 reads GTSNPN; CDR2 reads SVGIG (reference sequence). The CDR3 is 15 residues long. V lost 7 bases to trimming and J lost 1 base; unmatched junction nucleotides: 6. CDR3 loop: CASYPSGGNTGELFF. In nucleotides, the CDR3 is TGTGCCTCCTACCCTAGCGGGGGGAACACCGGGGAGCTGTTTTTT.

The V call is TRBV2, the J call TRBJ2-3; 11 positions agree with TRBD2. Germline-derived CDR1 and CDR2 are SNHLY and FYNNEI. Trimming removed 4 bases from V and 6 bases from J; junction bases left unmatched: 6. The CDR3 length is 15 residues. CDR3 nucleotide sequence: TGTGCCAGCAGTGCTAGCGGGAGGACCGGGGATACGCAGTATTTT. Encoded protein: CASSASGRTGDTQYF. Full variable domain (outside the CDR3, taken from reference TRBV2 and TRBJ2-3): EPEVTQTPSHQVTQMGQEVILRCVPISNHLYFYWYRQILGQKVEFLVSFYNNEISEKSEIFDDQFSVERPDGSNFTLKIRSTKLEDSAMYFCASSASGRTGDTQYFGPGTRLTVL.

The chain uses TRBV2 and TRBJ2-1, with D tentatively TRBD1 (6 bases). The CDR3 extends over 14 amino acids. Germline lookup yields CDR1 SNHLY and CDR2 FYNNEI. V was cut by 8 bases and J by 3 bases, with 14 bases left in between. Here the CDR3 reads CASVPGGRYNEQFF. CDR3 DNA: TGTGCCAGCGTCCCTGGGGGCCGCTACAATGAGCAGTTCTTC.

The rearrangement joins TRBV2 to TRBJ1-6; D is ambiguous. V was trimmed by 6 bases and J by 7 bases, leaving 13 bases between them. This CDR3 has 14 residues. CDR1 and CDR2 from the germline V gene are SNHLY and FYNNEI. This CDR3 reads CASSQNLQNSPLHF. DNA of the CDR3: TGTGCCAGCAGCCAGAACCTCCAGAATTCACCCCTCCACTTT.

The chain is built from TRBV7-9 and TRBJ2-7; 14 positions match TRBD2. This CDR3 is 17 amino acids long. Trimming cost V 0 bases and J 11 bases; bases outside gene matches: 12. In germline, CDR1 is SEHNR, CDR2 FQNEAQ (reference sequence). The CDR3 is CASSLAGTSGSPPGEYF. Here the CDR3 DNA reads TGTGCCAGCAGCTTAGCGGGGACTAGCGGGAGCCCTCCTGGGGAGTACTTC.

The chain has TRBV18 and TRBJ1-2; no firm D call. The germline V gene encodes CDR1 KGHSH and CDR2 LQKENI. CDR3 length equals 14 residues. V was cut by 3 bases and J by 3 bases, with 11 bases left in between. The CDR3 bases are TGTGCCAGCTCACCCCAGGCAGCGGACTATGGCTACACCTTC. Translation gives CASSPQAADYGYTF. The full variable domain, completed using reference TRBV18 and TRBJ1-2, is NAGVMQNPRHLVRRRGQEARLRCSPMKGHSHVYWYRQLPEEGLKFMVYLQKENIIDESGMPKERFSAEFPKEGPSILRIQQVVRGDSAAYFCASSPQAADYGYTFGSGTRLTVV.

The chain recombines TRBV10-1 with TRBJ2-3, with 8 bases fitting TRBD1. Trimming at V came to 6 bases and at J to 1 base, leaving 6 bases not matched to a gene. CDR3 length: 15 amino acids. Germline CDR1 WNHNN, CDR2 SYGVQD (reference sequence). This chain's CDR3 is CASRSGTGRTDTQYF. The CDR3 DNA sequence: TGCGCCAGCAGATCCGGGACAGGTCGCACAGATACGCAGTATTTT.

The chain links TRBV10-1 to TRBJ1-6; D gene uncertain. Trimming took 0 bases from V and 8 from J, leaving 2 bases between them. This CDR3 region has 12 residues. Germline CDR1 is WNHNN and CDR2 is SYGVQD (reference sequence). DNA for the CDR3: TGCGCCAGCAGTGAGTCCGATTCACCCCTCCACTTT. Translation gives CASSESDSPLHF.

This chain joins TRBV6-1 and TRBJ1-2; D might be TRBD1 (6 bases). There are 14 residues in the CDR3. V dropped 3 bases and J dropped 8 bases, with 16 bases sitting between them. Per germline, CDR1 MNHNS and CDR2 SASEGT. CDR3 loop: CASSESVRGSGYTF. CDR3 DNA: TGTGCCAGCAGTGAGTCGGTAAGGGGGAGCGGCTACACCTTC.

The rearrangement joins TRBV2 to TRBJ1-5; D not certain. The CDR3 has 13 residues. Trimming cost V 5 bases and J 6 bases, with 11 bases left between them. CDR1 and CDR2 from the germline V gene are SNHLY and FYNNEI. The CDR3 region has the DNA TGTGCCAGCAGTCGCCCATGGAGTCAGCCCCAGCATTTT. It yields the protein CASSRPWSQPQHF. The whole variable domain, remainder taken from reference TRBV2 and TRBJ1-5, is EPEVTQTPSHQVTQMGQEVILRCVPISNHLYFYWYRQILGQKVEFLVSFYNNEISEKSEIFDDQFSVERPDGSNFTLKIRSTKLEDSAMYFCASSRPWSQPQHFGDGTRLSIL.

The chain links TRBV29-1 to TRBJ2-1; possibly TRBD1 for D (6 bases). With 6 bases removed from V and 15 bases from J, the gap between germline ends came to 15 bases. Germline values: CDR1 SQVTM, CDR2 ANQGSEA. This CDR3 has 10 amino acids. This chain's CDR3 is CSVVTGNRFF. The DNA for the CDR3 is TGCAGCGTGGTTACAGGGAATCGGTTCTTC.